Below, one TCR beta chain is given with its context. Its antigen is as yet unknown. This sample is part of a study of T-cell reconstitution after alpha-beta-depleted transplantation in children. Library preparation (for TCRbeta) was performed with unique molecular identifiers. From the PCR reads, TCRdb called clonotypes with MiXCR, one entry per CDR3 protein. This sample has roughly 310,000 distinct CDR3 sequences, with 23% found just once. After removal of 2 bases from V and 2 bases from J, the junction contained 6 bases not matched to a gene. This CDR3 spans 16 amino acids. The V gene's germline CDR1 is SGDLS and CDR2 YYNGEE. Study-level results: Among T cells one year after transplant, newly produced cells accounted for most counts and diversity. Diversity of TCRbeta at day 60 was high in some patients, arising from surviving recipient T cells and thymic progenitors. In patients about two months after transplant, alpha-beta T cells reportedly arose from several hundred expanded graft clones.

This receptor was obtained from a male patient younger than 18 who had a stem cell transplant for acute lymphoblastic leukemia, so the T cells may come from the graft donor. This material consisted of PBMCs, mostly from graft donor cells, taken 180 days after TCRalphabeta/CD19-depleted stem cell transplant. This chain links TRBV9 with TRBJ2-1; 8 bases map to TRBD2. The CDR3 sequence is CASSVQHGGAYNEQFF. For the CDR3, the DNA is TGTGCCAGCAGCGTCCAACACGGGGGGGCCTACAATGAGCAGTTCTTC.